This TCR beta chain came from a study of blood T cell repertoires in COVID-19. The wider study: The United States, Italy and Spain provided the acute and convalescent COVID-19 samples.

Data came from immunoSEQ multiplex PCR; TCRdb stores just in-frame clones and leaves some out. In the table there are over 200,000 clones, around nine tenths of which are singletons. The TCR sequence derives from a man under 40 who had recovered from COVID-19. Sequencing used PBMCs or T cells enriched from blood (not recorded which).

CDR3 DNA: TGTGCCAGCAGCGACCACCCGGTCGCTGGGGGGGTGGTCGAGCAGTACTTC. This codes for CASSDHPVAGGVVEQYF. The chain is built from TRBV2 and TRBJ2-7, with 7 bases identical to TRBD2. Trimming cost V 6 bases and J 6 bases; bases outside gene matches: 20. This CDR3 contains 17 residues. CDR1 is SNHLY and CDR2 is FYNNEI in the germline V gene.